This section outlines one TCR beta chain sequence together with its context. The sample originates from a study of blood T cell repertoires in COVID-19. About the research overall: Italy, Spain and the United States were the sources of the convalescent and acute COVID-19 samples.

Recovery among Cohort 3 donors was established by two negative PCRs, clearance, or symptom resolution. With 3 bases clipped from V and 2 bases from J, the junction kept 1 base outside the gene matches. CDR3 length equals 14 residues. Germline assignment: CDR1 SGHAT and CDR2 FQNNGV. Libraries were prepared by immunoSEQ multiplex PCR; TCRdb keeps only in-frame clonotypes and omits some of them. The sample shows over 200,000 clones, 70% to 90% of them seen only once. The chain joins TRBV11-2 to TRBJ2-7; 10 nucleotides agree with TRBD1. The source material was PBMCs or T cells enriched from blood (not recorded which). This receptor was identified in a woman aged 45-59 years who had recovered from COVID-19. The CDR3 reads CASSFDRGPYEQYF. Here the CDR3 DNA reads TGTGCCAGCAGCTTTGACAGGGGGCCCTACGAGCAGTACTTC.